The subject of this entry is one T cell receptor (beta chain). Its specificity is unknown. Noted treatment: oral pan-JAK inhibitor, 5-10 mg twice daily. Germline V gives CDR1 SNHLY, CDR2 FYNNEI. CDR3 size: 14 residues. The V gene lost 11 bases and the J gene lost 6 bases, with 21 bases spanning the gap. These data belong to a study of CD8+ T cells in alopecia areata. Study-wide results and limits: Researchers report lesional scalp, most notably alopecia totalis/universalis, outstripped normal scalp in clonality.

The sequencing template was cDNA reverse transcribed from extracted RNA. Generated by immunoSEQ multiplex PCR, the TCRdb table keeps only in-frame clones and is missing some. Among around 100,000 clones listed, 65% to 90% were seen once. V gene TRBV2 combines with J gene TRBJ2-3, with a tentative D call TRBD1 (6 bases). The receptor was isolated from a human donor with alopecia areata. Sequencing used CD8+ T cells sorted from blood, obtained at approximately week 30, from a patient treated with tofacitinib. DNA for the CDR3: TGTGCCCCGACGCAGGGGACCTCGGTGGATACGCAGTATTTT. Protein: CAPTQGTSVDTQYF.